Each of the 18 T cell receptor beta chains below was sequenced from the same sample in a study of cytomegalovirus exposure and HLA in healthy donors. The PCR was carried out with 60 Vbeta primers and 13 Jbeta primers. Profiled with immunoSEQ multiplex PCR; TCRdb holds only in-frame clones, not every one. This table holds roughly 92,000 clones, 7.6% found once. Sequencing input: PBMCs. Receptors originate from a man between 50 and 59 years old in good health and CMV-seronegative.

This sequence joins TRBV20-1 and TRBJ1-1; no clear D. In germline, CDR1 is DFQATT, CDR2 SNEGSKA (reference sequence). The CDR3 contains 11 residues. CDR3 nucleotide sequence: TGCAGGGGAGAAGGTGGCACTGAAGCTTTCTTT. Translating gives CRGEGGTEAFF.

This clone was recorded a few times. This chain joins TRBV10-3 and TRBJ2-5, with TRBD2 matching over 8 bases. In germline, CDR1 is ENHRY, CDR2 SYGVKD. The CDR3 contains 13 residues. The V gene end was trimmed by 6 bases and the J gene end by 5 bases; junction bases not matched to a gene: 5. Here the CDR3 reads CAIRDGGAETQYF. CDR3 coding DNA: TGTGCCATCAGGGACGGGGGGGCTGAGACCCAGTACTTC.

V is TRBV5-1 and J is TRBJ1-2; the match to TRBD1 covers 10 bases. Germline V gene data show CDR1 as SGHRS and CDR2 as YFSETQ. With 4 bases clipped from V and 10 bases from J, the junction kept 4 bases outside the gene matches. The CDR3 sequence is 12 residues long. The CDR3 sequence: CASSPGTGAYTF. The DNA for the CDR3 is TGCGCCAGCAGCCCTGGGACAGGGGCCTACACCTTC.

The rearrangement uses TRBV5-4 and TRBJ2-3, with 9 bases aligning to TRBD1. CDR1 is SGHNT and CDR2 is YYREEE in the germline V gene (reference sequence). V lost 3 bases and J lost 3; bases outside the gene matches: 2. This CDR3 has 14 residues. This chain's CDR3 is CASSSGQGTDTQYF. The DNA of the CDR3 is TGTGCCAGCAGCTCGGGACAGGGAACAGATACGCAGTATTTT.

The CDR3, as DNA: TGTGCCATCAGTGGGGGGTTTAGCGGGGGGGAATGGAAGCCGTTCTTC. The encoded protein is CAISGGFSGGEWKPFF. The chain links TRBV10-3 to TRBJ2-1; 11 nucleotides match TRBD2. CDR1 is ENHRY, CDR2 SYGVKD, per germline. V lost 4 bases and J lost 15; bases outside the gene matches: 17. This CDR3 has 16 amino acids.

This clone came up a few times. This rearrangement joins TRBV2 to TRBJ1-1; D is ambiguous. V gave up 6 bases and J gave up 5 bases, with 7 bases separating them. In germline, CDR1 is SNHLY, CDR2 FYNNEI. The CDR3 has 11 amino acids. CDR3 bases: TGTGCCAGCAGCGCAGCGACTGAAGCTTTCTTT. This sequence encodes CASSAATEAFF. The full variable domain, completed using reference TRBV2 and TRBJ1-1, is EPEVTQTPSHQVTQMGQEVILRCVPISNHLYFYWYRQILGQKVEFLVSFYNNEISEKSEIFDDQFSVERPDGSNFTLKIRSTKLEDSAMYFCASSAATEAFFGQGTRLTVV.

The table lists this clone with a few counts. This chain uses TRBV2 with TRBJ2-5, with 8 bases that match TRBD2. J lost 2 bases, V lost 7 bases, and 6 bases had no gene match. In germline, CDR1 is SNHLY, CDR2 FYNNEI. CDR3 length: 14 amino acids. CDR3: CASNLRGGQETQYF. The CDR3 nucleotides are TGTGCCAGCAATCTCCGGGGGGGGCAAGAGACCCAGTACTTC. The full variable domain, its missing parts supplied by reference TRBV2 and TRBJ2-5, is EPEVTQTPSHQVTQMGQEVILRCVPISNHLYFYWYRQILGQKVEFLVSFYNNEISEKSEIFDDQFSVERPDGSNFTLKIRSTKLEDSAMYFCASNLRGGQETQYFGPGTRLLVL.

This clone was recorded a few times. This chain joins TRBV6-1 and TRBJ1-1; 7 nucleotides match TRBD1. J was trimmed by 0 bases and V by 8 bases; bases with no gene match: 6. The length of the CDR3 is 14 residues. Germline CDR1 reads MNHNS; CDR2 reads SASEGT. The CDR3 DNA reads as TGTGCCAGCTGGTTGGGACAGCTGAACACTGAAGCTTTCTTT. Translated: CASWLGQLNTEAFF.

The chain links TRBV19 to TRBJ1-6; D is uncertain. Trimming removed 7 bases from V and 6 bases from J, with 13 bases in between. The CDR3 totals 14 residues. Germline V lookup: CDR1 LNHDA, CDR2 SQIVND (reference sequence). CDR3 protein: CASNERLGNSPLHF. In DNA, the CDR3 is TGTGCCAGTAACGAGCGTCTGGGTAATTCACCCCTCCACTTT.

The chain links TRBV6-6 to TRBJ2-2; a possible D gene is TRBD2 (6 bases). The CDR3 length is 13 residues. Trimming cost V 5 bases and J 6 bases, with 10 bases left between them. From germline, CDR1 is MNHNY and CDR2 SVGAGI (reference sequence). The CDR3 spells CASSNSGSGELFF. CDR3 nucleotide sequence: TGTGCCAGCAGTAACAGCGGGTCCGGGGAGCTGTTTTTT.

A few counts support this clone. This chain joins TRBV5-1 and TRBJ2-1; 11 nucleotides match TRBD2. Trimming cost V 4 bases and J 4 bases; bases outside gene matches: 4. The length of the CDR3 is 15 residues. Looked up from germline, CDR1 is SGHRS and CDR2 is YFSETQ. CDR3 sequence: CASSIGTSGYNEQFF. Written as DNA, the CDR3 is TGCGCCAGCAGCATCGGGACTAGCGGTTACAATGAGCAGTTCTTC. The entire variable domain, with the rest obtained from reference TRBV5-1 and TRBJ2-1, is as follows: KAGVTQTPRYLIKTRGQQVTLSCSPISGHRSVSWYQQTPGQGLQFLFEYFSETQRNKGNFPGRFSGRQFSNSRSEMNVSTLELGDSALYLCASSIGTSGYNEQFFGPGTRLTVL.

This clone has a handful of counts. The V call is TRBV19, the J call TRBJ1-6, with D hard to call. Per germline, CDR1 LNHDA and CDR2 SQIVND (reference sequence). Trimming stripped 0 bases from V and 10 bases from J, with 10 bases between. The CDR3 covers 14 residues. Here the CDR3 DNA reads TGTGCCAGTAGTATAGACAGTGGCTGGTCACCCCTCCACTTT. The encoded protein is CASSIDSGWSPLHF.

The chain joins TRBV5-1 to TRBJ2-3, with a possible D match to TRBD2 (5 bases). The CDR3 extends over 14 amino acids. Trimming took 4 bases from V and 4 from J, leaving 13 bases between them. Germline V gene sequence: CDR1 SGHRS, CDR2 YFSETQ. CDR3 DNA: TGCGCCAGCAGCCGGGAAGAGGGCGCAGATACGCAGTATTTT. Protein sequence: CASSREEGADTQYF.

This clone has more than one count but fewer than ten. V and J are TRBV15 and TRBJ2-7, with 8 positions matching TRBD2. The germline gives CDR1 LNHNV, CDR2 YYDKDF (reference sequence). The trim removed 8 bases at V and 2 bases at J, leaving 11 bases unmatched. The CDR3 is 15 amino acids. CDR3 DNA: TGTGCCACCGGTGGACTGGGCGGGAGGACCTACGAGCAGTACTTC. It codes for CATGGLGGRTYEQYF.

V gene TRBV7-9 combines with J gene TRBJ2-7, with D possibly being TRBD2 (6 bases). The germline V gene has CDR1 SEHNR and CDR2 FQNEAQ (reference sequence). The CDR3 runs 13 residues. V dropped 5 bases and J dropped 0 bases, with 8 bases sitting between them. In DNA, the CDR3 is TGTGCCAGCAGCGGGACTCCCTCCTACGAGCAGTACTTC. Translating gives CASSGTPSYEQYF.

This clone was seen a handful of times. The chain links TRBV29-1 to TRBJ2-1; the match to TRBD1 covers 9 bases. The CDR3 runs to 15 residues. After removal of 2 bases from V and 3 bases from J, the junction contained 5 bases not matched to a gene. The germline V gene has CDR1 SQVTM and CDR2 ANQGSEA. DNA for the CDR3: TGCAGCGTTGAAAAGACAGGGGGTTTCTACAATGAGCAGTTCTTC. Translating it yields CSVEKTGGFYNEQFF.

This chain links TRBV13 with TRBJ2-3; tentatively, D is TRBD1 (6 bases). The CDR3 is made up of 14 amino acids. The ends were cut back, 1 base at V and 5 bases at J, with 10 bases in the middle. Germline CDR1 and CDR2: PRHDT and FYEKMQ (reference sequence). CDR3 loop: CASSLARGRDTQYF. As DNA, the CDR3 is TGTGCCAGCAGCTTAGCCAGGGGAAGAGATACGCAGTATTTT. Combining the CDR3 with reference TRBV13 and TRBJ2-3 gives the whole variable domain AAGVIQSPRHLIKEKRETATLKCYPIPRHDTVYWYQQGPGQDPQFLISFYEKMQSDKGSIPDRFSAQQFSDYHSELNMSSLELGDSALYFCASSLARGRDTQYFGPGTRLTVL.

Here the CDR3 reads CASSSETGLRGYTF. The CDR3 DNA sequence: TGTGCCAGCAGCTCGGAGACAGGGCTCCGAGGCTACACCTTC. The chain links TRBV7-6 to TRBJ1-2, with 7 bases fitting TRBD1. V lost 4 bases and J lost 8; bases outside the gene matches: 10. Germline V gene sequence: CDR1 SGHVS, CDR2 FNYEAQ. There are 14 residues in the CDR3.